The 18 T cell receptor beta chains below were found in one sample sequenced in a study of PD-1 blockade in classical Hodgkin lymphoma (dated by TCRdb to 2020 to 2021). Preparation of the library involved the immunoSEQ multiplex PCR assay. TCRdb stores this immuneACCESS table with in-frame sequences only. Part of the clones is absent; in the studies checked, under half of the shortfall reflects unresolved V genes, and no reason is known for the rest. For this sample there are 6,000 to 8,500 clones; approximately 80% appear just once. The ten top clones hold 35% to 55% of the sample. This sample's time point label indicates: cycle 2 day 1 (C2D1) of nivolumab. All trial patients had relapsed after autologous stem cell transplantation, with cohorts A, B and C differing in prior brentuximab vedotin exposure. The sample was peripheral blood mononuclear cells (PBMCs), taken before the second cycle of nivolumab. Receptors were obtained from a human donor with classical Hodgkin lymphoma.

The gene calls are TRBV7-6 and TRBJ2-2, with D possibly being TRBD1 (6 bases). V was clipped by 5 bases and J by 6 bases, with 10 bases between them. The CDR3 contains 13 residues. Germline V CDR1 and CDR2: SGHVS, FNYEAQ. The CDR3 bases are TGTGCCAGCAGCCTGGGACAATCCGGGGAGCTGTTTTTT. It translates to CASSLGQSGELFF.

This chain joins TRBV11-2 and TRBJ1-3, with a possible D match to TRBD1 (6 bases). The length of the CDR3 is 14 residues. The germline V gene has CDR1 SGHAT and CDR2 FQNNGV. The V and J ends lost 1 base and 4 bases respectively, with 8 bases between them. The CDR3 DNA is TGTGCCAGCAGCTTAGCAGGGGTCGGAAACACCATATATTTT. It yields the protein CASSLAGVGNTIYF.

CDR3 in DNA: TGCGCCAGCAGCCAAGATCCTCCGGGGTCCCTCCCCACAGATACGCAGTATTTT. Translating gives CASSQDPPGSLPTDTQYF. The rearrangement links TRBV4-1 to TRBJ2-3; the D gene is possibly TRBD2 (5 bases). CDR3 length: 18 residues. Between the trimmed V and J ends, which lost 0 bases and 2 bases, there was a span of 18 bases. In germline, CDR1 is MGHRA, CDR2 YSYEKL.

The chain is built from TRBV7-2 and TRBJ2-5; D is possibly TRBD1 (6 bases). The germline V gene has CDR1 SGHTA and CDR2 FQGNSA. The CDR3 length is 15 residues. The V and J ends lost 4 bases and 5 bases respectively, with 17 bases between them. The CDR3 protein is CASSSGAGSQETQYF. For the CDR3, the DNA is TGTGCCAGCAGCTCAGGGGCAGGGAGCCAGGAGACCCAGTACTTC.

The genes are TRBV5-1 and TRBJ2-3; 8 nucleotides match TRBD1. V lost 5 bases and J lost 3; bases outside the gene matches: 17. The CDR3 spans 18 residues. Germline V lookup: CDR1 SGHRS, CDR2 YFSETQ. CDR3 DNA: TGCGCCAGCAGGCCCCTGAAATACGACAGGGGACTTACAGATACGCAGTATTTT. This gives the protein CASRPLKYDRGLTDTQYF.

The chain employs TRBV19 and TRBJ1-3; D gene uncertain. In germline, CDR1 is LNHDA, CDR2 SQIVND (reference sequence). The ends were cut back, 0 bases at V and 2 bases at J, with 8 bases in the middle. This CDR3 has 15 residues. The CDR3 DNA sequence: TGTGCCAGTAGTATAGAGGAAGGGACTGGAAACACCATATATTTT. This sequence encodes CASSIEEGTGNTIYF.

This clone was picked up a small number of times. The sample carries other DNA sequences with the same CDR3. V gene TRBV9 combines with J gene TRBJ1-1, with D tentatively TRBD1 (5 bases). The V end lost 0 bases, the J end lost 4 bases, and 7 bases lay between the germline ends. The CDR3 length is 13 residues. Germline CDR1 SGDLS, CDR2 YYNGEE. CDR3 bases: TGTGCCAGCAGCGTAGGGAGGGGCACTGAAGCTTTCTTT. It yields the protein CASSVGRGTEAFF.

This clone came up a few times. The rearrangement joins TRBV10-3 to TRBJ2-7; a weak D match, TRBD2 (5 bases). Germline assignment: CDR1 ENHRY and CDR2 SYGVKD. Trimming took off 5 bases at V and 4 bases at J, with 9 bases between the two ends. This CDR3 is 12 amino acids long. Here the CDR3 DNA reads TGTGCCATCAGTAGTGGACTTTACGAGCAGTACTTC. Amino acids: CAISSGLYEQYF.

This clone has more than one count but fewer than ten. The CDR3 DNA reads TGTGCCAGCAGCGTAGCAGATACGCAGTATTTT. Its protein is CASSVADTQYF. The rearrangement links TRBV9 to TRBJ2-3, with D unresolved. V lost 0 bases and J 4 bases, leaving 0 bases between the germline ends. Germline CDR1 and CDR2: SGDLS and YYNGEE. The CDR3 totals 11 residues.

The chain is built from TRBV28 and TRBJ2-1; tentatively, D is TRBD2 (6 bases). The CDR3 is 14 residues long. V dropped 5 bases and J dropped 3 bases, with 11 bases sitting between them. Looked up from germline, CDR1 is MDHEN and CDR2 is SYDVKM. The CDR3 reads CASSLIADYNEQFF. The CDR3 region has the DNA TGTGCCAGCAGTCTGATAGCGGACTACAATGAGCAGTTCTTC.

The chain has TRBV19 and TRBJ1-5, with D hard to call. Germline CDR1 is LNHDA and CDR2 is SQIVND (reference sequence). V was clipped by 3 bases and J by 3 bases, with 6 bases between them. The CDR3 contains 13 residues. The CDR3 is CASSMGSNQPQHF. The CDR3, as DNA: TGTGCCAGTAGTATGGGGTCCAATCAGCCCCAGCATTTT.

The chain's CDR3 is CASSTSGVETGSPLHF. DNA of the CDR3: TGTGCCAGCAGCACCAGCGGCGTGGAAACGGGGTCACCCCTCCACTTT. The chain joins TRBV11-2 to TRBJ1-6; no clear D gene. Germline CDR1 and CDR2: SGHAT and FQNNGV. V lost 5 bases, J lost 10 bases, and 21 bases lay in between. CDR3 length: 16 amino acids.

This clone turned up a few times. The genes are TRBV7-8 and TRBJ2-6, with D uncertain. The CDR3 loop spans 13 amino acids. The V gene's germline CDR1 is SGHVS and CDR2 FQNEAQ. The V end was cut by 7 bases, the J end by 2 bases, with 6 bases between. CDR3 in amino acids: CASIQPGANVLTF. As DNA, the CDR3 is TGTGCCAGCATTCAACCTGGGGCCAACGTCCTGACTTTC.

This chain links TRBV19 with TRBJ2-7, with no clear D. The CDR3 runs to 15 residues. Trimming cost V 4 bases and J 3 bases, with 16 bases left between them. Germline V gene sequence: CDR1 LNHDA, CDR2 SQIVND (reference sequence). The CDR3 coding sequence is TGTGCCAGTAGTACGTCACCGGGCAAGATCTACGAGCAGTACTTC. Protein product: CASSTSPGKIYEQYF.

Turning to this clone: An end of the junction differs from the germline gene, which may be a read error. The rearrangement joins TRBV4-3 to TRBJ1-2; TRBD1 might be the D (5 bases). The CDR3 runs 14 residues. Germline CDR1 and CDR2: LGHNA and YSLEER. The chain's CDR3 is CAGSQDVGGWGYTF. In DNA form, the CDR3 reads TGCGCCGGCAGCCAAGATGTCGGGGGATGGGGCTACACCTTC.

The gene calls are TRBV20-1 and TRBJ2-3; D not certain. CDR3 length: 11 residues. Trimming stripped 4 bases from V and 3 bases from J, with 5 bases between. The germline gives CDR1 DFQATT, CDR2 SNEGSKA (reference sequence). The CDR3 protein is CSATVTDTQYF. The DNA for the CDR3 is TGCAGTGCTACCGTGACAGATACGCAGTATTTT.

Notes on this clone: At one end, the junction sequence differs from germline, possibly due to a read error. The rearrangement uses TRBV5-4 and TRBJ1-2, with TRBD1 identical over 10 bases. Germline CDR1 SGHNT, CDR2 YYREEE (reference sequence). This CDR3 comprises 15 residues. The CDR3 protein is CASSQTTGGFYGYTF. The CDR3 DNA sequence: TGCGCCAGCAGCCAAACGACAGGGGGCTTCTATGGCTACACCTTC.

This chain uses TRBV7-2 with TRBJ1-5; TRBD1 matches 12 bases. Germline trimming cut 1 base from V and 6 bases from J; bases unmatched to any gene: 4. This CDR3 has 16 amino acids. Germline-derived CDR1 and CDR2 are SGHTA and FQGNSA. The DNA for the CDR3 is TGTGCCAGCAGCTTAGTGGGGACAGGGGGCGGTCAGCCCCAGCATTTT. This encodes CASSLVGTGGGQPQHF.